This T cell receptor (beta chain) was identified during a study of T cells in Graves' hyperthyroidism and ophthalmopathy. On the study more broadly: Pretreatment peripheral blood was obtained at initial diagnosis. Study-wide points: Most thyroid clonotypes expanded above 0.001 appeared in blood too.

This clonotype was counted only a few times. Antigen specificity is unknown. Amplification of TCR beta CDR3 regions was performed using RNA transcripts as template. In the first-round RT-PCR of the TCR CDR3, the HTBI primer set was used. Each CDR3 protein is one row after TCRdb ran MiXCR on the multiplex PCR reads. This repertoire shows roughly 700,000 distinct CDR3 sequences, approximately 14% found once; its top ten account for 10%. Patients were excluded because of uncontrolled infection, other autoimmune disease, pregnancy or lactation. PBMCs came from 9 to 10 ml fresh peripheral blood. The CDR3 spans 14 residues. The V end lost 6 bases, the J end lost 0 bases, and 12 bases lay between the germline ends. CDR1 and CDR2 (germline): DFQATT, SNEGSKA (reference sequence).

The sequenced sample consisted of blood. This TCR derives from a woman between 18 and 29 years old with Graves' hyperthyroidism. The V call is TRBV20-1, the J call TRBJ1-3, with D uncertain. The CDR3 nucleotides are TGCAGTGCCGAGACTTCCCGCTCTGGAAACACCATATATTTT. Its protein is CSAETSRSGNTIYF.